The text below deals with one TCR beta chain. The antigen remains unidentified. CDR1 is SNHLY and CDR2 is FYNNEI in the germline V gene. CDR3 length equals 13 residues. The V and J ends lost 7 bases and 0 bases respectively, with 7 bases between them. The sample belongs to a study of T cell responses to AZD1222 COVID-19 vaccine. Study-level information: Second doses at about 4 or about 12 weeks were pooled. Study-wide results and caveats: Donors were mostly white British, more females; clonal diversity possibly underestimated. The peak T cell response came first, and repertoires were sampled only after it. Of spike-specific TCRs, nearly half reportedly target regions left unmutated in variants.

Profiling relied on immunoSEQ multiplex PCR, and the TCRdb table lists in-frame clones only, not all of them. Of around 110,000 clones detected, roughly 80% appear once; the ten largest clones hold roughly 10%. Sequencing was performed on peripheral blood, taken on day 0 of AZD1222 vaccination. The clonotype was recovered from an adult in good health. The rearrangement uses TRBV2 and TRBJ1-5; no clear D. Here the CDR3 reads CASNGYSNQPQHF. The CDR3 DNA reads TGTGCCAGCAACGGGTATAGCAATCAGCCCCAGCATTTT.